This T cell receptor (beta chain) was recorded in a study of shared clonotypes between healthy human individuals. This CDR3 region has 14 residues. After removal of 3 bases from V and 6 bases from J, the junction contained 4 bases not matched to a gene. From germline, CDR1 is SGHTA and CDR2 FQGNSA. Sequencing was performed with immunoSEQ multiplex PCR; in TCRdb, only in-frame clones are kept and a portion is missing. The sample holds over a million clones, about 98% seen once. The TCR sequence derives from a man aged 30 to 39 in good health. The gene calls are TRBV7-2 and TRBJ2-3; 9 nucleotides line up with TRBD2. The specimen was naive CD4+ T cells sorted from blood. Subset described: CD45RA+ positively selected. This CDR3 reads CASSLASGDDTQYF. CDR3 coding DNA: TGTGCCAGCAGCTTGGCTAGCGGGGATGATACGCAGTATTTT.